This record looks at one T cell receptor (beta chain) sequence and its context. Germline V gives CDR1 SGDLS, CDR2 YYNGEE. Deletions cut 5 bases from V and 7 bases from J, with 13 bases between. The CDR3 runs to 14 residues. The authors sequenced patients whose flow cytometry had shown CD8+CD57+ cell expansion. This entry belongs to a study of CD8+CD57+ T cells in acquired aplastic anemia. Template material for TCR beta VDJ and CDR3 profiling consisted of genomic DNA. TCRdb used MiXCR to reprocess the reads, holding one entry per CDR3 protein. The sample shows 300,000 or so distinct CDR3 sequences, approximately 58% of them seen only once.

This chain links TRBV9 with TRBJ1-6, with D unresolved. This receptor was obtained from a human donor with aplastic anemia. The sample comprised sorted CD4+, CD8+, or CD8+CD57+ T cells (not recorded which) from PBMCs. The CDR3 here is CASSDRSSNSPLHF. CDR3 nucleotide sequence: TGTGCCAGCAGTGATCGGTCCTCGAATTCACCCCTCCACTTT.